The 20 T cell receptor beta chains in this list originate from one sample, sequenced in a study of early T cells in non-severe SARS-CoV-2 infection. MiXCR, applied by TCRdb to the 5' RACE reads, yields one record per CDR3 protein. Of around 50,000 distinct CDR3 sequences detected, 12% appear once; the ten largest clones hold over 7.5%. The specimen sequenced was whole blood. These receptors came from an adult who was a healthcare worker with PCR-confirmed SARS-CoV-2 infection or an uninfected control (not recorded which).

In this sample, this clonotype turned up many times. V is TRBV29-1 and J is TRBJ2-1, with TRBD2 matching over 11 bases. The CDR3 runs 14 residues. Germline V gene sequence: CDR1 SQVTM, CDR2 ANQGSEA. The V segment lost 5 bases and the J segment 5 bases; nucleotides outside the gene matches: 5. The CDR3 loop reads CSVMTSGAHNEQFF. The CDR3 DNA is TGCAGCGTTATGACTAGCGGGGCCCACAATGAGCAGTTCTTC.

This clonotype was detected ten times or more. The CDR3 DNA is TGTGCCAGCACCGAAATCGCGGCAGACAATGAGCAGTTCTTC. Translating it yields CASTEIAADNEQFF. The gene calls are TRBV7-9 and TRBJ2-1; unclear D gene. CDR1 SEHNR and CDR2 FQNEAQ come from the germline V gene (reference sequence). V was cut by 7 bases and J by 5 bases, with 15 bases left in between. The CDR3 is 14 amino acids. Complete variable domain (other parts from reference TRBV7-9 and TRBJ2-1): DTGVSQNPRHKITKRGQNVTFRCDPISEHNRLYWYRQTLGQGPEFLTYFQNEAQLEKSRLLSDRFSAERPKGSFSTLEIQRTEQGDSAMYLCASTEIAADNEQFFGPGTRLTVL.

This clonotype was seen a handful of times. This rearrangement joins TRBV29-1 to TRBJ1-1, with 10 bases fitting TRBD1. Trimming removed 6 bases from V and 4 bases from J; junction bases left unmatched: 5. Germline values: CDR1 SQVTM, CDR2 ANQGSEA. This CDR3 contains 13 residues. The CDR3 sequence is CSVRQGAGTEAFF. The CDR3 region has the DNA TGCAGCGTCCGACAGGGGGCCGGCACTGAAGCTTTCTTT.

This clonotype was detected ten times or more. CDR3 sequence reads: CASSQRLAQETQYF. In nucleotides, the CDR3 is TGTGCCAGCAGCCAGCGACTAGCCCAAGAGACCCAGTACTTC. The chain has TRBV4-2 and TRBJ2-5; 7 nucleotides align to TRBD2. The CDR3 is 14 residues long. CDR1 is LGHNA, CDR2 YNFKEQ, per germline. After removal of 3 bases from V and 1 base from J, the junction contained 2 bases not matched to a gene.

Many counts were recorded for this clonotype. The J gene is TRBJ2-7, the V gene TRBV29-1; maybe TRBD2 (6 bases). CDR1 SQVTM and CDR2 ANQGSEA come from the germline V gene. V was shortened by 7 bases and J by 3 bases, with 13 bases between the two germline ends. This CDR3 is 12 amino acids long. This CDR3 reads CSARDSYYEQYF. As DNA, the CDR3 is TGCAGCGCGCGGGACTCTTACTACGAGCAGTACTTC.

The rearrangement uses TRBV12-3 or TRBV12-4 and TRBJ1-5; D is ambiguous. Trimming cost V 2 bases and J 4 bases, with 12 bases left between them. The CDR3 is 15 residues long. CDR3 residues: CASSLSLERNQPQHF. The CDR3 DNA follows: TGTGCCAGCAGTTTAAGCCTGGAGCGAAATCAGCCCCAGCATTTT.

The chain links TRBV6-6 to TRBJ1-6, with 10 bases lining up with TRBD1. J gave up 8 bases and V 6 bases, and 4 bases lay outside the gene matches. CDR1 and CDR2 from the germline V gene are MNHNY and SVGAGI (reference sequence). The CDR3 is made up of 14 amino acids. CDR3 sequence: CASRRTGGDSPLHF. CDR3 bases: TGTGCCAGCAGACGGACAGGGGGAGATTCACCCCTCCACTTT.

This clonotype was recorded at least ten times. Written as DNA, the CDR3 is TGTGCCAGCAGACCAGGAAACCGGAACACTGAAGCTTTCTTT. Protein product: CASRPGNRNTEAFF. This sequence joins TRBV6-2 or TRBV6-3 and TRBJ1-1, with no clear D. This CDR3 is 14 amino acids long. Germline CDR1 and CDR2: MNHEY and SVGEGT. V shed 6 bases and J shed 1 base, with 12 bases lying between them.

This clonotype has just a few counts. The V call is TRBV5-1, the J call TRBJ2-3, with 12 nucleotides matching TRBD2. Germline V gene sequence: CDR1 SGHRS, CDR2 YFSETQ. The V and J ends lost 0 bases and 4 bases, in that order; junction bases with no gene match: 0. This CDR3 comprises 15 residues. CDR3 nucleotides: TGCGCCAGCAGCTTGGGACTAGCGGGAGCAGATACGCAGTATTTT. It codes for CASSLGLAGADTQYF. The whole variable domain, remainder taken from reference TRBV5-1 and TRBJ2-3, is KAGVTQTPRYLIKTRGQQVTLSCSPISGHRSVSWYQQTPGQGLQFLFEYFSETQRNKGNFPGRFSGRQFSNSRSEMNVSTLELGDSALYLCASSLGLAGADTQYFGPGTRLTVL.

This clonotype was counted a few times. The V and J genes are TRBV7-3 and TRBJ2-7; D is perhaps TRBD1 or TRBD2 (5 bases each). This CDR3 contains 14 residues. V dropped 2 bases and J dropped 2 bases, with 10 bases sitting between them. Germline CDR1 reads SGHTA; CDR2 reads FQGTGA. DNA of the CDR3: TGTGCCAGCAGCTTAGGGACGGAAACCTACGAGCAGTACTTC. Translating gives CASSLGTETYEQYF.

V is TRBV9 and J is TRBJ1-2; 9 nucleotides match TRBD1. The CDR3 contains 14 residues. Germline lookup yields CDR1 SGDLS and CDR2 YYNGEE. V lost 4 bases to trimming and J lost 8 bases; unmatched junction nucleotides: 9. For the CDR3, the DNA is TGTGCCAGCAGCTTCCGGACAGGGGTCGAAGGCTACACCTTC. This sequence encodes CASSFRTGVEGYTF.

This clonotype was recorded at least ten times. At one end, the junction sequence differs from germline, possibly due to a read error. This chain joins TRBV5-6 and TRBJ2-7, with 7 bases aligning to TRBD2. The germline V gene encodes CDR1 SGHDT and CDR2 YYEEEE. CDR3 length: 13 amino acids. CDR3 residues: CASSLGTNYEQYF. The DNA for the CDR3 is TGTGCCAGCAGTTTGGGGACTAACTACGAGCAGTACTTC.

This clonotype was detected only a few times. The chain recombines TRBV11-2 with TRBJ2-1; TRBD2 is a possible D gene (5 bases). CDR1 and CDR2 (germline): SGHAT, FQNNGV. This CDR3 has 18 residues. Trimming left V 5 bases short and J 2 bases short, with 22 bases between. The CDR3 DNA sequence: TGTGCCAGCAGCCTCGGACTTCTTCTGGCACTCGCCTACAATGAGCAGTTCTTC. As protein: CASSLGLLLALAYNEQFF.

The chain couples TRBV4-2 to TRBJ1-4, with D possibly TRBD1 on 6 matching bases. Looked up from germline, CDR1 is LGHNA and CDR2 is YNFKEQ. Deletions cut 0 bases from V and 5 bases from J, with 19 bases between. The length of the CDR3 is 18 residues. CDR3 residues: CASSQDPTGPGGNEKLFF. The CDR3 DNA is TGTGCCAGCAGCCAAGATCCGACAGGTCCGGGTGGGAATGAAAAACTGTTTTTT.

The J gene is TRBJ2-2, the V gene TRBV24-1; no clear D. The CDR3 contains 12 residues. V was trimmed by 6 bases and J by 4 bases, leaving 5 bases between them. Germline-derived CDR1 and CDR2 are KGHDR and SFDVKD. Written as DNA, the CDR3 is TGTGCCACCAGTCCGAGCACCGGGGAGCTGTTTTTT. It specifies CATSPSTGELFF.

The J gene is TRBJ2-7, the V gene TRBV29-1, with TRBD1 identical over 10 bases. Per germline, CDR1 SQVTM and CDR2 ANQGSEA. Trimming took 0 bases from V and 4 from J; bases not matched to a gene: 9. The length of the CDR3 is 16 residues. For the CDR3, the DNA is TGCAGCGTTGAAGATCGATTTAGGACAGGGGGTTACGAGCAGTACTTC. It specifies CSVEDRFRTGGYEQYF.

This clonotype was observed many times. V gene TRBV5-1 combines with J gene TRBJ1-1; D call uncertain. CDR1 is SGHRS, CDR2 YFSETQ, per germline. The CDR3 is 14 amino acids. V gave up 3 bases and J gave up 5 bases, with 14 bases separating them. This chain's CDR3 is CASSSDTSGTEAFF. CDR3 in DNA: TGCGCCAGCAGCTCAGACACGTCGGGGACTGAAGCTTTCTTT.

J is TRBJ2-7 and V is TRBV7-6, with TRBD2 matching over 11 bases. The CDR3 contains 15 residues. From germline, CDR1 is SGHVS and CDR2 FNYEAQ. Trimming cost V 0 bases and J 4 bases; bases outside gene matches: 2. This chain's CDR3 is CASSLATSGRYEQYF. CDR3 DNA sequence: TGTGCCAGCAGCTTAGCTACTAGCGGGAGATACGAGCAGTACTTC.

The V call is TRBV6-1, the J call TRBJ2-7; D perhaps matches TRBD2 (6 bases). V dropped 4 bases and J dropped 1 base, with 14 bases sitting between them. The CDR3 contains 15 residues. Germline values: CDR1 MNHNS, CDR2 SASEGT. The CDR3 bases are TGTGCCAGCAGTGTGGGGCGGGAATCGTCCTACGAGCAGTACTTC. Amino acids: CASSVGRESSYEQYF.

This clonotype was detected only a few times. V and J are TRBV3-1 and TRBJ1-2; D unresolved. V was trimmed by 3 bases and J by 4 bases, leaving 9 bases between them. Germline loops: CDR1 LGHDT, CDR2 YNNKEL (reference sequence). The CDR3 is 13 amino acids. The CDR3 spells CASSQDGAYGYTF. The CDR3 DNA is TGTGCCAGCAGCCAGGACGGAGCCTATGGCTACACCTTC.